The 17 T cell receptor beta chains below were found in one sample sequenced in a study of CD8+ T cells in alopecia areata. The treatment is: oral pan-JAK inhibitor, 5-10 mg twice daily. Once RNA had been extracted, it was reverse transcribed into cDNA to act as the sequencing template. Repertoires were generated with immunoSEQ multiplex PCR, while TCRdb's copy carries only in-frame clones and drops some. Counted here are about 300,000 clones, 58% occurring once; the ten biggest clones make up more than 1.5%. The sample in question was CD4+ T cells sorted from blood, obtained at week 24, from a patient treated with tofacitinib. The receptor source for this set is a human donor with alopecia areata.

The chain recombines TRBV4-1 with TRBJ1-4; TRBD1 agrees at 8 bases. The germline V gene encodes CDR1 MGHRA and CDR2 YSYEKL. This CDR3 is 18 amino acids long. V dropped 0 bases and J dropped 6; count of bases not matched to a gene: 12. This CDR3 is CASSQDHPGGRGDEKLFF. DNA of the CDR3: TGCGCCAGCAGCCAAGATCACCCAGGGGGCAGGGGGGATGAAAAACTGTTTTTT.

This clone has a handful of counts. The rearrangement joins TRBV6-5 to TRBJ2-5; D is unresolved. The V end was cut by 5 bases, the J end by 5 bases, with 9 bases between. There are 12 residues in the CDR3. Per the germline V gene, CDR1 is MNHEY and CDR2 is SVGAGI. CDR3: CASSDLVETQYF. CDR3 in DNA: TGTGCCAGCAGTGACCTGGTGGAGACCCAGTACTTC.

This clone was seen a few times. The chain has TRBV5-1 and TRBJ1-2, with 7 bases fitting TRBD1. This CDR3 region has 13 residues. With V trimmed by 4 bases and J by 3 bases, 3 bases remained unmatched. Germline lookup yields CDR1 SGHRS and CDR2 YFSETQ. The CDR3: CASSRGQDYGYTF. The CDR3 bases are TGCGCCAGCAGCCGTGGACAGGACTATGGCTACACCTTC.

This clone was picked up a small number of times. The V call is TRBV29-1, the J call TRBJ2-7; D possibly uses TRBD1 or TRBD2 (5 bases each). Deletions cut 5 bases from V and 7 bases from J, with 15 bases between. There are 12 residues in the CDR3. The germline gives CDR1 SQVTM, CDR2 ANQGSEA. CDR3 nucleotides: TGCAGCGTTATTGGGGGTCCACGGGAGCAGTACTTC. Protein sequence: CSVIGGPREQYF.

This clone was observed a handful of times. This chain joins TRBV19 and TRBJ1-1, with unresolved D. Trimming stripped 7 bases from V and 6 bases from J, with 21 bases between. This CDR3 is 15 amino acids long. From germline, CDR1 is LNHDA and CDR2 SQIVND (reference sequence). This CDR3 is CASTESTLIWAEAFF. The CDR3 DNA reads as TGTGCCAGTACCGAATCAACCCTCATTTGGGCTGAAGCTTTCTTT.

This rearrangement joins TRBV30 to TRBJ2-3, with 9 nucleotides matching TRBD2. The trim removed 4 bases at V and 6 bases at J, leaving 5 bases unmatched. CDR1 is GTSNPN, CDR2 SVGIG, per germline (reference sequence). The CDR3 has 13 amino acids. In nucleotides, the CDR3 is TGTGCCTGGATATCGAGCGGGGGGGATACGCAGTATTTT. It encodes CAWISSGGDTQYF.

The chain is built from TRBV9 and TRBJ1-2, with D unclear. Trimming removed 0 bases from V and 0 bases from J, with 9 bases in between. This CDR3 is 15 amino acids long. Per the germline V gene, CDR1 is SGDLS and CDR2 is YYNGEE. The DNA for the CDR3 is TGTGCCAGCAGCGTAGATCCGGGCCCTAACTATGGCTACACCTTC. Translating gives CASSVDPGPNYGYTF.

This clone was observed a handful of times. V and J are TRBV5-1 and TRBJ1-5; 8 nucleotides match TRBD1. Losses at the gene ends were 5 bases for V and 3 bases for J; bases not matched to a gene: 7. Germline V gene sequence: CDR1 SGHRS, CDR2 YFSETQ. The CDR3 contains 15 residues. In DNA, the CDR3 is TGCGCCAGCAGTCCCAGGGGGCAGGACAATCAGCCCCAGCATTTT. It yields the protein CASSPRGQDNQPQHF.

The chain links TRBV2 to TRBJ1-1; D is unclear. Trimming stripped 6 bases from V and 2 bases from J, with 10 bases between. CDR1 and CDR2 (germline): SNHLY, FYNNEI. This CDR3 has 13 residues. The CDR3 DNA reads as TGTGCCAGCAGACAGAGTTTTAACACTGAAGCTTTCTTT. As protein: CASRQSFNTEAFF. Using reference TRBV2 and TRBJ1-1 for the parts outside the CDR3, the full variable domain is EPEVTQTPSHQVTQMGQEVILRCVPISNHLYFYWYRQILGQKVEFLVSFYNNEISEKSEIFDDQFSVERPDGSNFTLKIRSTKLEDSAMYFCASRQSFNTEAFFGQGTRLTVV.

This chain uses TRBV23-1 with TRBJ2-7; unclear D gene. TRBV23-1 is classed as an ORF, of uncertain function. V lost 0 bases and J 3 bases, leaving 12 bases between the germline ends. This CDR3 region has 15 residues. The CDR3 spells CASSQSGQVGYEQYF. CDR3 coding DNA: TGCGCCAGCAGTCAATCTGGGCAGGTTGGCTACGAGCAGTACTTC.

The CDR3 is CASGLGNSPLHF. The CDR3 nucleotides are TGTGCTAGTGGGTTAGGAAATTCACCCCTCCACTTT. V and J are TRBV12-5 and TRBJ1-6, with D unclear. CDR3 size: 12 residues. Germline V CDR1 and CDR2: LGHNT, FRNRAP. Trimming removed 6 bases at V and 7 bases at J, with 7 bases between.

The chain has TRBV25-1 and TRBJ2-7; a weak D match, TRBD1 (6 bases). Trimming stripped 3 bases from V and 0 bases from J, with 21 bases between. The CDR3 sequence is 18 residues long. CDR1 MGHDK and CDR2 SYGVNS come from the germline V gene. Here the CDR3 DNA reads TGTGCCAGCAGTGATGTGGGCCCTCAGGGGCTGAGCTCCTACGAGCAGTACTTC. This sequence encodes CASSDVGPQGLSSYEQYF.

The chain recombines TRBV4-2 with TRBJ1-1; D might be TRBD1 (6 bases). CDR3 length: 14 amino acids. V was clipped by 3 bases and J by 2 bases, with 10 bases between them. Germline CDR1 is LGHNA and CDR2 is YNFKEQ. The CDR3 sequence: CASSQKQGNTEAFF. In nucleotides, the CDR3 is TGTGCCAGCAGCCAGAAACAGGGAAACACTGAAGCTTTCTTT.

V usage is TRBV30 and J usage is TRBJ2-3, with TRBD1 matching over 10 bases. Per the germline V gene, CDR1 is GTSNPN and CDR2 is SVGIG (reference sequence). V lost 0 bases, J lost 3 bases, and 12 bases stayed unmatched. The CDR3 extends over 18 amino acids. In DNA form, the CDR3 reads TGTGCCTGGAGTGTTCCCTGGACAGGGGGTAGGCGTACAGATACGCAGTATTTT. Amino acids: CAWSVPWTGGRRTDTQYF.

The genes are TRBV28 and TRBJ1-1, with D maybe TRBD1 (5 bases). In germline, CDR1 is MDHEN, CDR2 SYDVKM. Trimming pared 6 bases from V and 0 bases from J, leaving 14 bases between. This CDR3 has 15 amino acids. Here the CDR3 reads CASSPTRAMNTEAFF. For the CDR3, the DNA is TGTGCCAGCAGCCCGACCAGGGCCATGAACACTGAAGCTTTCTTT.

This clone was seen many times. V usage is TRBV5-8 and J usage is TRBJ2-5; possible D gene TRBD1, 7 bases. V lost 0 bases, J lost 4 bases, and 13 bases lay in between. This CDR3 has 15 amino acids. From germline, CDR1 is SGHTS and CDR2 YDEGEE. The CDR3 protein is CASSLAGQGGETQYF. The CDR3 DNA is TGTGCCAGCAGCTTGGCGGGGCAGGGGGGAGAGACCCAGTACTTC.

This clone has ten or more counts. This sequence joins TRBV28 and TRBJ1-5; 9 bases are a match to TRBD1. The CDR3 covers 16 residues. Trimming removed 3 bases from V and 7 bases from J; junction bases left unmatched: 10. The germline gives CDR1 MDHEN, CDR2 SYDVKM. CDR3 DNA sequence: TGTGCCAGCAGTTTTGGGGATTTGACAGGGGGACAGCCCCAGCATTTT. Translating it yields CASSFGDLTGGQPQHF.